One and the same sample provided the 10 T cell receptor beta chains below, sequenced in a study of spatial heterogeneity in lung cancer. Time point in this sample: blood at routine non-recurrence follow-up after resection. MiXCR was run by TCRdb on the 5' RACE reads, yielding one entry per CDR3 protein. Of 15,000 to 20,000 distinct CDR3 sequences listed, about 9.1% were seen once; the top ten hold just over 35%. Here the sequenced sample was PBMCs, taken at follow-up. The receptors here all came from a female donor with early-stage non-small cell lung cancer.

By share, this clonotype ranks as medium-sized. The chain carries TRBV6-2 or TRBV6-3 and TRBJ1-2, with D maybe TRBD1 (6 bases). CDR1 MNHEY and CDR2 SVGEGT come from the germline V gene. V lost 5 bases, J lost 3 bases, and 7 bases lay in between. This CDR3 is built from 12 residues. CDR3 sequence reads: CASSKGDYGYTF. The CDR3 coding sequence is TGTGCCAGCAGTAAGGGGGACTATGGCTACACCTTC.

This clonotype was detected many times. CDR3 loop: CASSLLGGARTEAFF. The DNA for the CDR3 is TGCGCCAGCAGCCTCTTAGGGGGGGCGAGAACTGAAGCTTTCTTT. The rearrangement joins TRBV4-3 to TRBJ1-1, with D possibly TRBD1 on 6 matching bases. This CDR3 region has 15 residues. Germline V CDR1 and CDR2: LGHNA, YSLEER. The V end was cut by 4 bases, the J end by 5 bases, with 17 bases between.

Judged by abundance, this clonotype is medium-sized. This chain joins TRBV18 and TRBJ2-1; 10 bases are a match to TRBD1. Germline V gene sequence: CDR1 KGHSH, CDR2 LQKENI. The CDR3 is 18 amino acids. The junction had 12 bases not matched to a gene; V was cut back by 3 bases and J by 4 bases. CDR3 protein: CASSPKAPGQGTYNEQFF. The CDR3 DNA reads TGTGCCAGCTCACCGAAGGCTCCGGGACAGGGGACATACAATGAGCAGTTCTTC.

This clonotype has only a few counts. The gene calls are TRBV18 and TRBJ2-5, with unresolved D. The V gene lost 2 bases and the J gene lost 4 bases, with 8 bases spanning the gap. This CDR3 is 13 amino acids long. The germline V gene has CDR1 KGHSH and CDR2 LQKENI. In DNA, the CDR3 is TGTGCCAGCTCACCAAGATCGGGAGAGACCCAGTACTTC. This gives the protein CASSPRSGETQYF.

J is TRBJ2-1 and V is TRBV21-1; the D segment call TRBD1 is taken from the table without a DNA check. TRBV21-1 is a listed pseudogene. This CDR3 spans 18 amino acids. The CDR3 DNA sequence: TGTGCCAGCAGCAAAACCAGGGGGCGCGGGTACTCCTACAATGAGCAGTTCTTC. This gives the protein CASSKTRGRGYSYNEQFF.

The chain carries TRBV7-2 and TRBJ2-3; 13 bases fit TRBD2. Unmatched junction bases numbered 2, after V lost 6 bases and J lost 2 bases. Per germline, CDR1 SGHTA and CDR2 FQGNSA. This CDR3 has 15 amino acids. CDR3 nucleotides: TGTGCCAGCAGGGGACTAGCGGGGATCACAGATACGCAGTATTTT. Protein product: CASRGLAGITDTQYF.

This clonotype is judged medium-sized. This chain uses TRBV9 with TRBJ2-2; the D is unclear. Trimming took off 6 bases at V and 2 bases at J, with 8 bases between the two ends. The CDR3 runs to 13 residues. Germline V lookup: CDR1 SGDLS, CDR2 YYNGEE. In DNA, the CDR3 is TGTGCCAGCACCACGCACAACACCGGGGAGCTGTTTTTT. Its protein product is CASTTHNTGELFF.

The table lists this clonotype with many counts. This chain joins TRBV5-1 and TRBJ2-3; 8 bases are shared with TRBD2. The germline V gene encodes CDR1 SGHRS and CDR2 YFSETQ. The CDR3 is 14 amino acids. Trimming removed 3 bases from V and 4 bases from J; junction bases left unmatched: 4. The chain's CDR3 is CASSSGTRADTQYF. Here the CDR3 DNA reads TGCGCCAGCAGCTCAGGGACTAGAGCAGATACGCAGTATTTT. Filled out from reference TRBV5-1 and TRBJ2-3, the complete variable domain reads KAGVTQTPRYLIKTRGQQVTLSCSPISGHRSVSWYQQTPGQGLQFLFEYFSETQRNKGNFPGRFSGRQFSNSRSEMNVSTLELGDSALYLCASSSGTRADTQYFGPGTRLTVL.

In this sample, this clonotype turned up many times. The junction does not match germline at one end; this may be a read error. This rearrangement joins TRBV7-9 to TRBJ2-3; tentatively, D is TRBD2 (5 bases). Germline V gene lookup returns CDR1 SEHNR and CDR2 FQNEAQ (reference sequence). This CDR3 is 15 amino acids long. The CDR3 sequence is CASSIAMGYTDTQYF. CDR3 nucleotides: TGTGCCAGCAGCATAGCGATGGGGTACACAGATACGCAGTATTTT.

This clonotype was observed at least ten times. The chain has TRBV19 and TRBJ1-5; TRBD1 matches 7 bases. Trimming cost V 4 bases and J 4 bases; bases outside gene matches: 4. In germline, CDR1 is LNHDA, CDR2 SQIVND (reference sequence). The CDR3 runs to 14 residues. CDR3 protein: CASSTDRANQPQHF. The CDR3 DNA sequence: TGTGCCAGTAGTACCGACAGGGCTAATCAGCCCCAGCATTTT. Full variable domain (missing parts from reference TRBV19 and TRBJ1-5): DGGITQSPKYLFRKEGQNVTLSCEQNLNHDAMYWYRQDPGQGLRLIYYSQIVNDFQKGDIAEGYSVSREKKESFPLTVTSAQKNPTAFYLCASSTDRANQPQHFGDGTRLSIL.